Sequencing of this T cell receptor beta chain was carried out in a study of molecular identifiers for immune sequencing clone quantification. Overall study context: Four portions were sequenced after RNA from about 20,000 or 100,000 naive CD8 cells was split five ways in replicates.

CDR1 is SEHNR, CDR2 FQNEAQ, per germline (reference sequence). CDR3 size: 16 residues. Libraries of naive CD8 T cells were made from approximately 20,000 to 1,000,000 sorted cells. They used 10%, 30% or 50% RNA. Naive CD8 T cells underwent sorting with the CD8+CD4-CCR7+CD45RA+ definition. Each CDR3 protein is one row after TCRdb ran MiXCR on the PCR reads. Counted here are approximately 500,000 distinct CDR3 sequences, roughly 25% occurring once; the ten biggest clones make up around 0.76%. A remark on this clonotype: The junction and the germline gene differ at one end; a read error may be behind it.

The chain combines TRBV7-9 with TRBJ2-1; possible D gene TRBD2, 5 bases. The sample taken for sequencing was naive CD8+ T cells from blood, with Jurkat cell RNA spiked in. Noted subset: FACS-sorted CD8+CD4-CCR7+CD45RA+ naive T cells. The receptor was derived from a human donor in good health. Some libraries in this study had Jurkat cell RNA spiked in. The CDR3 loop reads CASSHLLTTNTNAQFF. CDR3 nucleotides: TGTGCCAGCAGCCACTTACTAACGACTAACACGAATGCGCAGTTCTTC. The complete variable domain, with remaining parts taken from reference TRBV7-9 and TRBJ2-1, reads DTGVSQNPRHKITKRGQNVTFRCDPISEHNRLYWYRQTLGQGPEFLTYFQNEAQLEKSRLLSDRFSAERPKGSFSTLEIQRTEQGDSAMYLCASSHLLTTNTNAQFFGPGTRLTVL.